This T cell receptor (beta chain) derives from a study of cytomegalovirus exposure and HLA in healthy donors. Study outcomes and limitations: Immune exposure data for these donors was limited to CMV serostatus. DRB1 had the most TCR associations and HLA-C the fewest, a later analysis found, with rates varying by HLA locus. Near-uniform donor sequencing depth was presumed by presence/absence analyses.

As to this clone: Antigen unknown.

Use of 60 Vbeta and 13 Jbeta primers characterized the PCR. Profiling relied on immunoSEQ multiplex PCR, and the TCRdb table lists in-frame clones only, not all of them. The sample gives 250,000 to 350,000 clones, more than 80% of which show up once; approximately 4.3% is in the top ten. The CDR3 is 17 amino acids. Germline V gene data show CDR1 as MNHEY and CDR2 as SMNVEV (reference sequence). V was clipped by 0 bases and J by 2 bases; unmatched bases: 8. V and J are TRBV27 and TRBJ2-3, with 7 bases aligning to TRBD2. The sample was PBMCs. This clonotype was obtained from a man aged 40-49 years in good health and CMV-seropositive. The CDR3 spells CASSLSGRLAVTDTQYF. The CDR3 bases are TGTGCCAGCAGTTTATCCGGGCGGCTAGCGGTCACAGATACGCAGTATTTT.